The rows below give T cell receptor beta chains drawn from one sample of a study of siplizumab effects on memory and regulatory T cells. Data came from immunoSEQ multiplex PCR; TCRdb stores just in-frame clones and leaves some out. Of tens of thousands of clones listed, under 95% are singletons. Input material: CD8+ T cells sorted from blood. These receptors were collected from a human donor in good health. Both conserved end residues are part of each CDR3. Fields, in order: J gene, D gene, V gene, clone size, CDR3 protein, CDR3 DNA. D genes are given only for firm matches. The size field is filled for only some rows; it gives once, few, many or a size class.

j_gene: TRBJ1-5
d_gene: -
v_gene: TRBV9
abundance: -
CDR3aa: CASSSQGGGNQPQHF
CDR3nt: TGTGCCAGCAGCTCCCAAGGGGGGGGCAATCAGCCCCAGCATTTT

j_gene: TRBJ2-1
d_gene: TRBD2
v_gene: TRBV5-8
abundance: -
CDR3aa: CASSFASGIEQFF
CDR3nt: TGTGCCAGCAGCTTCGCTAGCGGGATTGAGCAGTTCTTC

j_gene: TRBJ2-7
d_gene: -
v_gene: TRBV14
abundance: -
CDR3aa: CASSQVEYEQYF
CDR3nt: TGTGCCAGCAGCCAAGTTGAGTACGAGCAGTACTTC

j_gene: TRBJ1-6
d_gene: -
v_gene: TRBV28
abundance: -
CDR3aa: CASSLTGTAKYLHF
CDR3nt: TGTGCCAGCAGTCTGACCGGGACGGCTAAATACCTCCACTTT

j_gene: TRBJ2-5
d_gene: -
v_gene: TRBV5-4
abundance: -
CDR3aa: CASSLGSWTFQETQYF
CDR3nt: TGTGCCAGCAGCTTGGGGAGTTGGACTTTCCAAGAGACCCAGTACTTC

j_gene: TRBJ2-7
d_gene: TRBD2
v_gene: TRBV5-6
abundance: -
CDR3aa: CASSLGGGEQYF
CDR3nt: TGTGCCAGCAGCTTGGGGGGGGGCGAGCAGTACTTC

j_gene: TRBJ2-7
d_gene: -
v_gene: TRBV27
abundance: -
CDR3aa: CASSLTGVTEQYF
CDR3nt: TGTGCCAGCAGTTTAACTGGGGTCACCGAGCAGTACTTC

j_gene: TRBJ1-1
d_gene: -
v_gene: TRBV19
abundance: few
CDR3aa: CASSPGTEAFF
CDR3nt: TGTGCCAGTAGTCCGGGCACTGAAGCTTTCTTT

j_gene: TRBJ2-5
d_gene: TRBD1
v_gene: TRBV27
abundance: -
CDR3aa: CASSLRVRGKETQYF
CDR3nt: TGTGCCAGCAGTTTACGGGTCAGGGGGAAAGAGACCCAGTACTTC

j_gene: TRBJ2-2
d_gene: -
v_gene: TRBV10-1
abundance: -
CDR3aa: CASSATRLRSGELFF
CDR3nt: TGCGCCAGCAGTGCAACGAGACTCCGGTCCGGGGAGCTGTTTTTT

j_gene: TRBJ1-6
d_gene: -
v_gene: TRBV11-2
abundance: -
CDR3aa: CASSLGHSSYNSPLHF
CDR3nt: TGTGCCAGCAGCTTGGGCCATAGCTCCTATAATTCACCCCTCCACTTT

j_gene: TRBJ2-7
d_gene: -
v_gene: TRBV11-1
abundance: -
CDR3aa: CASSPERGQSSYEQYF
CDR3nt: TGTGCCAGCAGCCCAGAACGTGGACAGTCTTCCTACGAGCAGTACTTC

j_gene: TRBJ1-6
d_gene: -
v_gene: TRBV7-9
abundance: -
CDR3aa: CASSLGTEYNSPLHF
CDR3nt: TGTGCCAGCAGCTTAGGGACAGAATATAATTCACCCCTCCACTTT